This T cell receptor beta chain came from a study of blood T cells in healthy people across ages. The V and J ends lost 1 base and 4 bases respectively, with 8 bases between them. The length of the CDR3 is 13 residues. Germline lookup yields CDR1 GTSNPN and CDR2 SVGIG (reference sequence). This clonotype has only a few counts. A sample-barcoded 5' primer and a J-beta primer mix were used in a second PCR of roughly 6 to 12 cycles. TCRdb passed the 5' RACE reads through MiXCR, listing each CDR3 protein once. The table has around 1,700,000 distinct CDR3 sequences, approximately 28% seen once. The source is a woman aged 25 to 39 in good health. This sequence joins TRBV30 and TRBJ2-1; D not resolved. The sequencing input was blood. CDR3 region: CAWSANRYNEQFF. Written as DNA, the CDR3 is TGTGCCTGGAGTGCGAATAGATACAATGAGCAGTTCTTC.